Shown below are 9 T cell receptor beta chains from a single sample sequenced in a study of T cells in narcolepsy. This table comes from immunoSEQ multiplex PCR, and its TCRdb copy is limited to in-frame clones, with some not included. In the table there are 25,000 to 35,000 clones, roughly 88% of which are singletons. The specimen was CD45RA- memory CD4+ T cells from PBMCs. These receptors came from a human donor with narcolepsy.

The chain joins TRBV15 to TRBJ1-3; D gene uncertain. The V end was cut by 0 bases, the J end by 0 bases, with 9 bases between. The germline V gene encodes CDR1 LNHNV and CDR2 YYDKDF (reference sequence). This CDR3 spans 16 amino acids. In nucleotides, the CDR3 is TGTGCCACCAGCAGAGAGACTCCTTACTCTGGAAACACCATATATTTT. It specifies CATSRETPYSGNTIYF.

The CDR3 region has the DNA TGTGCCAGCAGTTGGGGGACAGGCCTGGCTGAGCAGTTCTTC. This encodes CASSWGTGLAEQFF. The chain links TRBV27 to TRBJ2-1; 8 bases are a match to TRBD1. The length of the CDR3 is 14 residues. V dropped 4 bases and J dropped 9; count of bases not matched to a gene: 8. CDR1 and CDR2 from the germline V gene are MNHEY and SMNVEV (reference sequence).

V is TRBV2 and J is TRBJ1-4; D ambiguous. Germline values: CDR1 SNHLY, CDR2 FYNNEI. There are 15 residues in the CDR3. The V and J ends lost 3 bases and 0 bases respectively, with 8 bases between them. CDR3 nucleotides: TGTGCCAGCAGTGATGAACAGACAACTAATGAAAAACTGTTTTTT. It codes for CASSDEQTTNEKLFF.

The chain is built from TRBV27 and TRBJ2-7; possibly TRBD2 for D (6 bases). The CDR3 contains 14 residues. Trimming left V 4 bases short and J 0 bases short, with 10 bases between. In germline, CDR1 is MNHEY, CDR2 SMNVEV (reference sequence). The CDR3, as DNA: TGTGCCAGCAGTTCCCGGGGACTCTCCTACGAGCAGTACTTC. Translating it yields CASSSRGLSYEQYF.

This clone was counted a single time. CDR3 protein: CASSLIGRGSYEQYF. In DNA, the CDR3 is TGTGCCAGCAGCTTAATCGGGCGGGGGTCCTACGAGCAGTACTTC. This chain connects TRBV7-3 to TRBJ2-7, with 7 positions matching TRBD2. CDR1 SGHTA and CDR2 FQGTGA come from the germline V gene. J was trimmed by 1 base and V by 1 base; bases with no gene match: 4. The CDR3 extends over 15 amino acids.

This chain joins TRBV5-1 and TRBJ2-2, with TRBD2 identical over 14 bases. V dropped 4 bases and J dropped 7; count of bases not matched to a gene: 3. The germline gives CDR1 SGHRS, CDR2 YFSETQ. This CDR3 region has 15 residues. CDR3 in DNA: TGCGCCAGCAGCCCCGGGACTAGCGGGAGCGGGGAGCTGTTTTTT. This translates into CASSPGTSGSGELFF.

This clone is a singleton in its sample. The V call is TRBV5-4, the J call TRBJ1-2, with a weak D call TRBD1 (6 bases). The CDR3 consists of 15 residues. V dropped 4 bases and J dropped 0 bases, with 13 bases sitting between them. Germline lookup yields CDR1 SGHNT and CDR2 YYREEE (reference sequence). The CDR3 coding sequence is TGTGCCAGCAGCCTTTGGACAGTCGCTAACTATGGCTACACCTTC. It encodes CASSLWTVANYGYTF.

The gene calls are TRBV27 and TRBJ2-4; 8 nucleotides agree with TRBD1. The V segment lost 6 bases and the J segment 3 bases; nucleotides outside the gene matches: 7. The germline gives CDR1 MNHEY, CDR2 SMNVEV (reference sequence). The CDR3 is made up of 15 amino acids. For the CDR3, the DNA is TGTGCCAGCAGGGGGGGACAGGTCGACAAAAACATTCAGTACTTC. Its protein product is CASRGGQVDKNIQYF.

This clone appeared a single time. The rearrangement joins TRBV27 to TRBJ1-4, with a weak D call TRBD1 (5 bases). V lost 6 bases, J lost 5 bases, and 13 bases lay in between. The CDR3 is made up of 14 amino acids. Germline V lookup: CDR1 MNHEY, CDR2 SMNVEV (reference sequence). In DNA form, the CDR3 reads TGTGCCAGCAGGCAGACAGCTTGGAATGAAAAACTGTTTTTT. Its translation: CASRQTAWNEKLFF.